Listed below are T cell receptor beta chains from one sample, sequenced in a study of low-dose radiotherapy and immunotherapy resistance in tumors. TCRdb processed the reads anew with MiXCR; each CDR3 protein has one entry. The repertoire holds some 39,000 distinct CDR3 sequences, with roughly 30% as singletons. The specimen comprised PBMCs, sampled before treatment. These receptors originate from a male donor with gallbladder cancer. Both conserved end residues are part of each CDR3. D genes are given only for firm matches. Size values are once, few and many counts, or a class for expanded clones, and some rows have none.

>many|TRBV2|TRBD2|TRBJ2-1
CASRKGNLAGGPGVEQFF
TGTGCCAGCAGAAAGGGGAATCTAGCGGGAGGGCCCGGAGTTGAGCAGTTCTTC
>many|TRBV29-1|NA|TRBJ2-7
CSVERDNTYEQYF
TGCAGCGTTGAAAGGGACAACACCTACGAGCAGTACTTC
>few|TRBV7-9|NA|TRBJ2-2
CASSPVGARSGELFF
TGTGCCAGCAGCCCCGTGGGGGCGAGATCCGGGGAGCTGTTTTTT
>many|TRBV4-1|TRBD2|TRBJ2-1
CASSLTSVNEQFF
TGCGCCAGCAGCCTCACTAGCGTCAATGAGCAGTTCTTC
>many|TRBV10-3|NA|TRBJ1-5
CAISESWGDYSNQPQHF
TGTGCCATCAGTGAGTCTTGGGGAGACTATAGCAATCAGCCCCAGCATTTT
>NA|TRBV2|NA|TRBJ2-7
CASSITVSSYEQYF
TGTGCCAGCAGCATTACAGTGAGCTCCTACGAGCAGTACTTC
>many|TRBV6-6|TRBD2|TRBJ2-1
CASTLAGYNEQFF
TGTGCCAGCACGCTAGCGGGGTACAATGAGCAGTTCTTC
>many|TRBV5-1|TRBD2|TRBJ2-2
CASSLVTSGGTGELFF
TGCGCCAGCAGCTTGGTGACTAGCGGGGGAACCGGGGAGCTGTTTTTT
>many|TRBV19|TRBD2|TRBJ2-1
CASTKAGGYNEQFF
TGTGCCAGTACCAAAGCGGGAGGGTACAATGAGCAGTTCTTC
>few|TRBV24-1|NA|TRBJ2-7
CATSDLREQYF
TGTGCCACCAGTGATTTGAGGGAGCAGTACTTC
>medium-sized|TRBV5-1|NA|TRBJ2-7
CASSLHPALSYEQYF
TGCGCCAGCAGCTTGCACCCAGCTCTATCCTACGAGCAGTACTTC
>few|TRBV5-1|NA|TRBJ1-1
CASSFVGVGTEAFF
TGCGCCAGCAGCTTCGTGGGAGTTGGAACTGAAGCTTTCTTT
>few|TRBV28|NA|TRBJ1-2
CAAYGQNPGGYTF
TGTGCCGCCTACGGGCAGAACCCGGGGGGCTACACCTTC
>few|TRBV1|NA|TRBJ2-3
CTSSLLGVTEGDTQYF
TGCACCAGCAGCCTGCTAGGCGTCACAGAGGGAGATACGCAGTATTTT
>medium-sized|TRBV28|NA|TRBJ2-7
CASSFVAGRSTYEQYF
TGTGCCAGCAGTTTTGTGGCGGGGAGGTCCACTTACGAGCAGTACTTC
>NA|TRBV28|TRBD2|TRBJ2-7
CASSFSSGVYEQCF
TGTGCCAGCAGTTTTAGTAGCGGGGTTTACGAGCAGTGCTTC
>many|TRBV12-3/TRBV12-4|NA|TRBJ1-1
CASSTRRNTEAFF
TGTGCCAGCAGTACTCGACGCAACACTGAAGCTTTCTTT
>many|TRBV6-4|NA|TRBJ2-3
CASSISSRTDTQYF
TGTGCCAGCAGTATAAGCAGCCGTACAGATACGCAGTATTTT